The T cell receptor beta chain described here comes from a study of identical twins. Study-wide findings and caveats: Out-of-frame alpha sequences common to twins exhibited a surplus of low generation probability. Cord blood beta clonotypes that were abundant carried fewer insertions, and memory repertoires showed no such trend.

Using its own MiXCR run on the 5' RACE reads, TCRdb lists one record per CDR3 protein. The sample lists 750,000 to 950,000 distinct CDR3 sequences; roughly 12% were seen once. Points on this clonotype: Its matching antigen is unknown.

CDR1 is SGHDT and CDR2 is YYEEEE in the germline V gene. The CDR3 extends over 16 amino acids. Losses at the gene ends were 2 bases for V and 4 bases for J; bases not matched to a gene: 10. Each donor (without exception) was a healthy Caucasian. Another study also made use of these data, one on yellow fever vaccine responses in identical twins.

The V gene is TRBV5-6, the J gene TRBJ2-7; 9 nucleotides match TRBD2. The sequence came from a woman between 18 and 29 years old in good health. Sequencing was performed on PBMCs. This CDR3 is CASSFQHSGSQYEQYF. In DNA, the CDR3 is TGTGCCAGCAGCTTTCAACATAGCGGGAGTCAATACGAGCAGTACTTC.